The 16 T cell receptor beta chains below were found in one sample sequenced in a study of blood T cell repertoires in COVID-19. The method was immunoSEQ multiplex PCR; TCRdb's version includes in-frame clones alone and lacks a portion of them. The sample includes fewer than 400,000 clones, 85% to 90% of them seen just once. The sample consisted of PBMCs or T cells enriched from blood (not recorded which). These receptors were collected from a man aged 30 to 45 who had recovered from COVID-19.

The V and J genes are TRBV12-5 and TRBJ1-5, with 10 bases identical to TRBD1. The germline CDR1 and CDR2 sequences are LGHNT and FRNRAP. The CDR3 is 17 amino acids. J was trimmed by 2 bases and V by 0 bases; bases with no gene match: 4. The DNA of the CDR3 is TGTGCTAGTGGTTTGGTACGGGACAGGGGACGCAATCAGCCCCAGCATTTT. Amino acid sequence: CASGLVRDRGRNQPQHF.

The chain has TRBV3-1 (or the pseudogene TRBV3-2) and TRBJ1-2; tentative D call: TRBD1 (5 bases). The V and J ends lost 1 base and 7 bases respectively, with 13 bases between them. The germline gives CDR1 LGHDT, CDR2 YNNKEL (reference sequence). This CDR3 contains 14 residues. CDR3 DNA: TGTGCCAGCAGCCAAGGGGAAGGGGCAGGTGGCTACACCTTC. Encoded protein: CASSQGEGAGGYTF.

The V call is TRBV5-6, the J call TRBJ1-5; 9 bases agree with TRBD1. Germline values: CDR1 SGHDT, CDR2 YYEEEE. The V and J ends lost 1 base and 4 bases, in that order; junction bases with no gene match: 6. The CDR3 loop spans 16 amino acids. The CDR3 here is CASSLRQGVQNQPQHF. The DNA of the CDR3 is TGTGCCAGCAGCTTGAGACAGGGGGTGCAGAATCAGCCCCAGCATTTT.

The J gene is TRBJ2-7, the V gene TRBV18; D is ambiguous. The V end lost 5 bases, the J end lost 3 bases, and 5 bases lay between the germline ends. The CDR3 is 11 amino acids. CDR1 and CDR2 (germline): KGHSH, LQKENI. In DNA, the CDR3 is TGTGCCAGCTCAACCTACTACGAGCAGTACTTC. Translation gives CASSTYYEQYF.

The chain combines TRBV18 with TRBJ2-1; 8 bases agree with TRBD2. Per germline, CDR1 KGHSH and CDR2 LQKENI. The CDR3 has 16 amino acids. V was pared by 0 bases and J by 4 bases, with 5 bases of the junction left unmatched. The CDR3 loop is CASSPPVLAAYNEQFF. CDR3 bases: TGTGCCAGCTCACCACCGGTACTAGCGGCGTACAATGAGCAGTTCTTC.

The CDR3 here is CSALLQAGGESDTQYF. CDR3 nucleotides: TGCAGCGCCCTTCTTCAAGCGGGGGGGGAGTCAGATACGCAGTATTTT. V and J are TRBV29-1 and TRBJ2-3; TRBD2 matches 10 bases. J gave up 4 bases and V 7 bases, and 14 bases lay outside the gene matches. CDR1 is SQVTM, CDR2 ANQGSEA, per germline. This CDR3 is built from 16 residues.

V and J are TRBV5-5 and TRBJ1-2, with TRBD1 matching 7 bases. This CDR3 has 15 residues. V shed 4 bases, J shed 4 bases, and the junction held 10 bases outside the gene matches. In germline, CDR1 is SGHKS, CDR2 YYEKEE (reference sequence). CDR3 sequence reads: CASSARQGYSYGYTF. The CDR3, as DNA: TGTGCCAGCAGCGCGAGACAGGGCTACAGCTATGGCTACACCTTC.

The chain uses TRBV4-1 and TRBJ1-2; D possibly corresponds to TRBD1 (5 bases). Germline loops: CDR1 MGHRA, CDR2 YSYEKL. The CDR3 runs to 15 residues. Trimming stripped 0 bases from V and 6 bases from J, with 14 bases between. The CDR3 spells CASSQEPQGSDGYTF. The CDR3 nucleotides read TGCGCCAGCAGCCAAGAGCCGCAGGGCTCAGATGGCTACACCTTC.

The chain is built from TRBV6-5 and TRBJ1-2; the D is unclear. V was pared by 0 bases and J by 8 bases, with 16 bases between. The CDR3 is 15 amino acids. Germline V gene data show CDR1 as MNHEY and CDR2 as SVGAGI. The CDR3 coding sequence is TGTGCCAGCAGTTACTCGTCGGGGAGCGGAGGCGGCTACACCTTC. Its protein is CASSYSSGSGGGYTF.

The chain's CDR3 is CASTGQGYNSPLHF. CDR3 DNA sequence: TGTGCCAGCACCGGACAGGGGTATAATTCACCCCTCCACTTT. The genes are TRBV6-1 and TRBJ1-6; 9 nucleotides align to TRBD1. V lost 7 bases, J lost 4 bases, and 2 bases stayed unmatched. The CDR3 length is 14 residues. Germline CDR1 MNHNS, CDR2 SASEGT.

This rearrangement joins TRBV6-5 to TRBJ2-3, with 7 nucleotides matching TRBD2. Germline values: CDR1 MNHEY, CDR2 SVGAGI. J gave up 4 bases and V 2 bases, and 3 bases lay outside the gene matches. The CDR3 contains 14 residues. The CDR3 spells CASSYSGIADTQYF. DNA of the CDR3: TGTGCCAGCAGTTACAGCGGGATCGCAGATACGCAGTATTTT.

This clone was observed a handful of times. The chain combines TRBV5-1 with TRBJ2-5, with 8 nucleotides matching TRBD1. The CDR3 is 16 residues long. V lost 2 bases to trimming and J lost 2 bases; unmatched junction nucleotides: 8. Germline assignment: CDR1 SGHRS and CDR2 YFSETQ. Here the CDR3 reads CASSFGQGYLQETQYF. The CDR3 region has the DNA TGCGCCAGCAGCTTCGGACAGGGCTACCTTCAAGAGACCCAGTACTTC.

The CDR3: CASSEPQYEQYF. In nucleotides, the CDR3 is TGTGCCAGCAGTGAACCGCAGTACGAGCAGTACTTC. The chain joins TRBV6-1 to TRBJ2-7; no definite D call. Trimming shortened V by 2 bases and J by 4 bases, and 6 bases separated the two germline ends. The germline gives CDR1 MNHNS, CDR2 SASEGT. There are 12 residues in the CDR3.

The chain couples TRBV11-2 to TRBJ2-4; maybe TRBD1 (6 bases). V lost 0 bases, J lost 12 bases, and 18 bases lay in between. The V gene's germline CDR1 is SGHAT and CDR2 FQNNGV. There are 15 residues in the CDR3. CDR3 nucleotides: TGTGCCAGCAGCTTAGATCACTACCAGGGGCTGAGTCAGTACTTC. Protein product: CASSLDHYQGLSQYF.

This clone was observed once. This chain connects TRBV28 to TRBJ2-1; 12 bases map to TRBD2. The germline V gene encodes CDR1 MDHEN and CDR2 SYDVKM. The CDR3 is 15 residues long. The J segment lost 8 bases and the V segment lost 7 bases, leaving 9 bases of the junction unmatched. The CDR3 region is CASTVTSGGRDEQFF. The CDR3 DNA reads TGTGCCAGCACCGTTACTAGCGGGGGGCGTGATGAGCAGTTCTTC.

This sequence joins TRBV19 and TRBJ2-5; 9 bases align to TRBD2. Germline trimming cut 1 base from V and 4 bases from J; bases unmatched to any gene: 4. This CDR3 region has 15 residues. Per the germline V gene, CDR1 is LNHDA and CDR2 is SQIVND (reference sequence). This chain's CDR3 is CASSIGGGGSETQYF. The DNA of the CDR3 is TGTGCCAGTAGTATAGGCGGGGGGGGGTCAGAGACCCAGTACTTC.